The sample holds a few counts of the clone carrying this T cell receptor beta chain. The antigen is not known. This sample was included in a study of siplizumab effects on memory and regulatory T cells. Study results and caveats: Sequences below about 10^-5 frequency were poorly captured. As a result, only a minor fraction of alloreactive clones mapped to unstimulated subsets. Mappable alloreactive CD4+ clones were on average approximately 72% Treg-derived with siplizumab, under 30% in controls. Naive T cells looked more diverse than memory cells and looked like major alloresponse contributors.

The V and J ends lost 0 bases and 5 bases respectively, with 12 bases between them. Germline V gives CDR1 SGHRS, CDR2 YFSETQ. There are 15 residues in the CDR3. For every sample, about 10^5 TCR templates were assayed. The method was immunoSEQ multiplex PCR; TCRdb's version includes in-frame clones alone and lacks a portion of them. Among 80,000 to 130,000 clones, roughly 94% were seen once, and the ten largest hold roughly 0.61%. This rearrangement joins TRBV5-1 to TRBJ2-1; D ambiguous. The source is a human donor in good health. The sample taken for sequencing was Tregs sorted from blood. The CDR3 here is CASSLASWSNNEQFF. The CDR3 DNA sequence: TGCGCCAGCAGCTTGGCCAGTTGGAGTAACAATGAGCAGTTCTTC.